This T cell receptor beta chain was found in a study of blood T cell repertoires in COVID-19. About the research overall: Spain, Italy and the United States supplied samples that represented acute and convalescent COVID-19. From T cells, B-cell-depleted T cells, or PBMCs came the material, which was cDNA or gDNA.

In the original workflow: The assay estimated nucleated cells by amplifying reference gene primers. The data were produced by immunoSEQ multiplex PCR, yet TCRdb's version contains in-frame clones alone and is incomplete. That table is the source of V, J and clone size, and D and trimming were worked out from the DNA. The sample includes around 90,000 clones, roughly 90% of them seen just once. The CDR3 spans 15 residues. Sample: peripheral blood. The J gene is TRBJ2-3, the V gene TRBV21-1; the D call of TRBD2 is as the table states it, not checked on the DNA. TRBV21-1 is a documented pseudogene. This receptor was obtained from a male donor with acute or convalescent COVID-19. The CDR3 protein is CASSKWGGSTDTQYF. The CDR3 DNA reads as TGTGCCAGCAGCAAATGGGGGGGGAGCACAGATACGCAGTATTTT.